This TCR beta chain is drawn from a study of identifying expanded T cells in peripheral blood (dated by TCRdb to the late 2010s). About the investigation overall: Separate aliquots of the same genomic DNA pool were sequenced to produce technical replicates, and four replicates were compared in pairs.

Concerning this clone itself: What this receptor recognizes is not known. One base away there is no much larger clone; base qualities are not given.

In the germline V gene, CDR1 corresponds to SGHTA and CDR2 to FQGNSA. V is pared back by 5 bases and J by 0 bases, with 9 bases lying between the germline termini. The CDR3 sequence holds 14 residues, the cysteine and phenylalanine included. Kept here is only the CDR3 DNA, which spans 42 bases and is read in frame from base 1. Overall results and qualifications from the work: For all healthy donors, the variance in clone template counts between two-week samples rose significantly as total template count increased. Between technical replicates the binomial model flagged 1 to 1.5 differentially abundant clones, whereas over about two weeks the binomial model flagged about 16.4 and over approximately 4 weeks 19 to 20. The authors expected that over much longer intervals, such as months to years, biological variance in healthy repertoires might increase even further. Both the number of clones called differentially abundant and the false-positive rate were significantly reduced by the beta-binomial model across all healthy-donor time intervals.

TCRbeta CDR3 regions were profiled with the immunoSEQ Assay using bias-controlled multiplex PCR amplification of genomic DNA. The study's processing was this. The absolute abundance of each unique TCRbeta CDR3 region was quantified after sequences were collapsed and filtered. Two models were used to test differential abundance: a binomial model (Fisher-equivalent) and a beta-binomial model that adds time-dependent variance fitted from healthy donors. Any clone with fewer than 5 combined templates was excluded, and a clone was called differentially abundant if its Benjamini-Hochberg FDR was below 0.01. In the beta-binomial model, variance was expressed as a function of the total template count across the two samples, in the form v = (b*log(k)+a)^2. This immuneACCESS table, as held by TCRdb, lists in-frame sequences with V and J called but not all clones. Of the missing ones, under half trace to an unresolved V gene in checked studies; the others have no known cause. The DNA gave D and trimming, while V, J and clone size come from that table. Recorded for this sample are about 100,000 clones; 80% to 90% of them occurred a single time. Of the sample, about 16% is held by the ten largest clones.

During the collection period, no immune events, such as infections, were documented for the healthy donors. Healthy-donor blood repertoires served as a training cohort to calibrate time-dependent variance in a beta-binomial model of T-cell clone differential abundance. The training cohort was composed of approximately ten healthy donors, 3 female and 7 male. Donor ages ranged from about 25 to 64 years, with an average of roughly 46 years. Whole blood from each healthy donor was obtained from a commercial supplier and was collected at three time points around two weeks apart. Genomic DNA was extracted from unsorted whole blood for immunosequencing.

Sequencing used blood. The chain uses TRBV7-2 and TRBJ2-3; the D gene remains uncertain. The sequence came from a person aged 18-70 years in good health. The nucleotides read TGTGCCAGCAGCATGCTCACTAGCACAGATACGCAGTATTTT. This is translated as CASSMLTSTDTQYF.